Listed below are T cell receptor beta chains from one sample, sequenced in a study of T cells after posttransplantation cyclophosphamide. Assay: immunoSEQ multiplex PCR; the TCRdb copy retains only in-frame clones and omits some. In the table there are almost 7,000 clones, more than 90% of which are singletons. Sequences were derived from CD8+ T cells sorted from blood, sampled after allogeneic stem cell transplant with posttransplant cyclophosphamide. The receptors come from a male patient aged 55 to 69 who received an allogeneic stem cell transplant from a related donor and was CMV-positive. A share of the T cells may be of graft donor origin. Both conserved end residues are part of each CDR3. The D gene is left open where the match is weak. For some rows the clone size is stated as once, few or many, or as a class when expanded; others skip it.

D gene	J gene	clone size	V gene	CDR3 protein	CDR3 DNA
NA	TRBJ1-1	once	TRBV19	CASSITGGYTEAFF	TGTGCCAGTAGTATTACGGGAGGGTACACTGAAGCTTTCTTT
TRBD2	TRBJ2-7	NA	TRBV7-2	CASSQDVRGTSYEQYF	TGTGCCAGCAGCCAAGATGTGCGGGGGACCTCCTACGAGCAGTACTTC
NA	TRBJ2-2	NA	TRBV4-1	CASSHGTGNTGELFF	TGCGCCAGCAGCCACGGTACAGGGAACACCGGGGAGCTGTTTTTT
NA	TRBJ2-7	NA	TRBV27	CASSYDSYEQYF	TGTGCCAGCAGTTACGACAGTTACGAGCAGTACTTC
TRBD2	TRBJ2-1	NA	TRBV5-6	CASSGTNNEQFF	TGTGCCAGCAGCGGGACTAACAATGAGCAGTTCTTC
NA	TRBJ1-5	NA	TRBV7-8	CASSLSPQPQHF	TGTGCCAGCAGCTTATCCCCACAGCCCCAGCATTTT
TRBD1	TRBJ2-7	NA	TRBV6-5	CASSYSTGGYEQYF	TGTGCCAGCAGTTACTCGACAGGGGGCTACGAGCAGTACTTC
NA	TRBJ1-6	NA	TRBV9	CASSASGRNNSPLHF	TGTGCCAGCAGCGCCTCCGGCAGGAATAATTCACCCCTCCACTTT
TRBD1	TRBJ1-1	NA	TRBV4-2	CASSHITGEDTEAFF	TGTGCCAGCAGCCACATAACAGGGGAAGACACTGAAGCTTTCTTT
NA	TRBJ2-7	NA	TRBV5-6	CASSYLHEQYF	TGTGCCAGCAGCTACTTACACGAGCAGTACTTC
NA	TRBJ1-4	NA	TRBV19	CASSTPGGSHLFF	TGTGCCAGTAGTACCCCGGGAGGGAGCCATCTGTTTTTT
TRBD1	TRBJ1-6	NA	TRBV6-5	CASSYSTQGAIPLHF	TGTGCCAGCAGTTACTCGACGCAGGGGGCTATACCCCTCCACTTT
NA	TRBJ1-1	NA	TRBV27	CASSPPNRAEAFF	TGTGCCAGCAGCCCACCGAACAGGGCTGAAGCTTTCTTT
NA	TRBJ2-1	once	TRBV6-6	CASRSNEQFF	TGTGCCAGCAGGTCGAATGAGCAGTTCTTC
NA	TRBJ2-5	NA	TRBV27	CASMGAETQYF	TGTGCCAGCATGGGCGCGGAGACCCAGTACTTC
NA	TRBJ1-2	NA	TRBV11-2	CASSLDPAEAPSNYGYTF	TGTGCCAGCAGCTTAGACCCAGCGGAGGCCCCCTCTAACTATGGCTACACCTTC
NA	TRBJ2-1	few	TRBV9	CASSGASNFLEQFF	TGTGCCAGCAGCGGGGCTAGCAATTTCTTGGAGCAGTTCTTC
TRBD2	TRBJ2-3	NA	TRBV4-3	CASSPLAGATTSTDTQYF	TGCGCCAGCAGCCCCCTAGCGGGGGCGACCACTAGCACAGATACGCAGTATTTT
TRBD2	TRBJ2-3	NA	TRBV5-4	CASSVGGGADTQYF	TGTGCCAGCAGCGTGGGGGGGGGTGCGGATACGCAGTATTTT
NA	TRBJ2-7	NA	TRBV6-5	CASSYSRTYSYEQYF	TGTGCCAGCAGTTACTCGCGGACATATTCCTACGAGCAGTACTTC
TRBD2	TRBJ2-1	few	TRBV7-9	CASSSPGTSGIDEQFF	TGTGCCAGCAGCTCCCCCGGGACTAGCGGGATCGATGAGCAGTTCTTC
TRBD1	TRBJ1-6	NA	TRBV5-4	CASTSDRGLNSPLHF	TGTGCCAGCACCTCGGACAGGGGGCTCAATTCACCCCTCCACTTT
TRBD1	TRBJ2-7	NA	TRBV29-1	CSVGTGTYEQYF	TGCAGCGTGGGGACAGGGACCTACGAGCAGTACTTC
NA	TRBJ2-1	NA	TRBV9	CASSVDLGSSYNEQFF	TGTGCCAGCAGCGTTGACTTGGGGAGCTCCTACAATGAGCAGTTCTTC
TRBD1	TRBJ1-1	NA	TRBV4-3	CASSSWTGNTEAFF	TGCGCCAGCAGCTCTTGGACAGGGAACACTGAAGCTTTCTTT
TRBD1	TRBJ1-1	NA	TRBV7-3	CASSLGTGPTEAFF	TGTGCCAGCAGCTTAGGGACAGGCCCCACTGAAGCTTTCTTT
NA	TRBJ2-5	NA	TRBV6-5	CASSYRQKTQYF	TGTGCCAGCAGTTACCGCCAGAAAACCCAGTACTTC
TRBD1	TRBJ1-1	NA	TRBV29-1	CSALKEGARAFF	TGCAGCGCACTGAAGGAGGGGGCGCGGGCTTTCTTT
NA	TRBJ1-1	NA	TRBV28	CASSLYTGSEAFF	TGTGCCAGCAGTTTATATACGGGATCTGAAGCTTTCTTT
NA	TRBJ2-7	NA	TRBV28	CASRPQGLDEQYF	TGTGCCAGCCGCCCACAGGGTTTGGACGAGCAGTACTTC
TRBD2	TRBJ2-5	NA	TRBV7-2	CASSPRLAGGYLQETQYF	TGTGCCAGCAGCCCTCGACTAGCGGGGGGCTACCTCCAAGAGACCCAGTACTTC
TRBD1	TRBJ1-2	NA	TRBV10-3	CAISDRGAYGYTF	TGTGCCATCAGCGACAGGGGTGCTTATGGCTACACCTTC
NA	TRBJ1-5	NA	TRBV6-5	CASIIHGPSNQPQHF	TGTGCCAGCATAATTCATGGGCCTAGCAATCAGCCCCAGCATTTT